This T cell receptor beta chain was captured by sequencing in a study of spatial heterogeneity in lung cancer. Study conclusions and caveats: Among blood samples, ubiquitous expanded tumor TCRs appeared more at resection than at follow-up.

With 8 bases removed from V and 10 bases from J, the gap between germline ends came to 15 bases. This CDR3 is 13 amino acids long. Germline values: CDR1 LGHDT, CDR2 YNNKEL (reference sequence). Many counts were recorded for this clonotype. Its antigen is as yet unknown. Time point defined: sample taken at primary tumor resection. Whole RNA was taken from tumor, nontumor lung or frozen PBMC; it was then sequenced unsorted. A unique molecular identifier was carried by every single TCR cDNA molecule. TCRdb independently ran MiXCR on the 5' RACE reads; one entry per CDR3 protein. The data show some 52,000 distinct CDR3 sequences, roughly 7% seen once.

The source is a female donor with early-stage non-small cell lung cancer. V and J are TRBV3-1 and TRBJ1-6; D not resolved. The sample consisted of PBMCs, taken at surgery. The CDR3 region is CASEGGRSSPLHF. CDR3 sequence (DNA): TGTGCCAGCGAGGGAGGGCGGTCGTCACCCCTCCACTTT.